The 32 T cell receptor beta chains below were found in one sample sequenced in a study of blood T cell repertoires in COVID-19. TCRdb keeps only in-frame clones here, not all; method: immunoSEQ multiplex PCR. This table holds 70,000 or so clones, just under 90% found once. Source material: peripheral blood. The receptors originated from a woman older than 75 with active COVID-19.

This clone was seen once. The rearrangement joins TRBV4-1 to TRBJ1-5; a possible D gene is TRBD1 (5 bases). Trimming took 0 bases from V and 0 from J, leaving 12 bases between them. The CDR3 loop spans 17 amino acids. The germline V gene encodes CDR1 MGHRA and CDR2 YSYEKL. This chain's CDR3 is CASSQEGGLISNQPQHF. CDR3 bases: TGCGCCAGCAGCCAAGAGGGGGGACTGATTAGCAATCAGCCCCAGCATTTT.

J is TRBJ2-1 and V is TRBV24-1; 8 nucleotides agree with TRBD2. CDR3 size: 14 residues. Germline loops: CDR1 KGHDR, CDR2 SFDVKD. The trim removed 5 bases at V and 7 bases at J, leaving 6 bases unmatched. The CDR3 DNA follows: TGTGCCACCAGTGGGAGCGGGAGAGGTAATGAGCAGTTCTTC. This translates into CATSGSGRGNEQFF.

The CDR3 DNA reads TGTGCCAGCAGCCCAACAGGGACTGAAGCTTTCTTT. Protein sequence: CASSPTGTEAFF. This chain links TRBV2 with TRBJ1-1; D perhaps matches TRBD1 (6 bases). The CDR3 has 12 residues. V was trimmed by 6 bases and J by 5 bases, leaving 10 bases between them. The germline gives CDR1 SNHLY, CDR2 FYNNEI.

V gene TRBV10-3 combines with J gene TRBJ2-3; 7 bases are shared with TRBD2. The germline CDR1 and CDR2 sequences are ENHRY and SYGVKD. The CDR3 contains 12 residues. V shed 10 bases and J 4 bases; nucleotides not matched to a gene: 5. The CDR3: CATGLGADTQYF. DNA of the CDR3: TGTGCCACCGGACTAGGGGCAGATACGCAGTATTTT.

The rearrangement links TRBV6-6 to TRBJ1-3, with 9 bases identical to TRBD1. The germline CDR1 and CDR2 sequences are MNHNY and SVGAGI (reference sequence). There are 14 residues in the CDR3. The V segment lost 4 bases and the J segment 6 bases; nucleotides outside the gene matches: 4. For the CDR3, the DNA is TGTGCCAGCAGTTCCTACAGGGGGCAAAACACCATATATTTT. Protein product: CASSSYRGQNTIYF.

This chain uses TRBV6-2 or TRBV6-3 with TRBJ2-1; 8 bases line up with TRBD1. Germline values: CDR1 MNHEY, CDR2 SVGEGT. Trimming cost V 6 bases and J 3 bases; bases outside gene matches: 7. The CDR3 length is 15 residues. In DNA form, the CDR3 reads TGTGCCAGCAGCCTCCGGGACAGGAACTACAATGAGCAGTTCTTC. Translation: CASSLRDRNYNEQFF.

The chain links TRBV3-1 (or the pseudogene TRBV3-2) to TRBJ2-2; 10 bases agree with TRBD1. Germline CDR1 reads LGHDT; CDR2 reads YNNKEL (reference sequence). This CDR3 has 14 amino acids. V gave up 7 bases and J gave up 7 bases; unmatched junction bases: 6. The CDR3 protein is CASTRQGAVGELFF. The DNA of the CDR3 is TGTGCCAGCACCCGACAGGGGGCGGTCGGGGAGCTGTTTTTT.

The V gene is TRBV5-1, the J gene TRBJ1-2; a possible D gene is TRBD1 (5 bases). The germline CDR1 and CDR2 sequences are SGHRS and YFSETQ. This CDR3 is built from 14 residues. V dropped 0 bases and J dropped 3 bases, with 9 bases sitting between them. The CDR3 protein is CASSLAGGDYGYTF. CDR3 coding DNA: TGCGCCAGCAGCTTGGCCGGGGGTGACTATGGCTACACCTTC.

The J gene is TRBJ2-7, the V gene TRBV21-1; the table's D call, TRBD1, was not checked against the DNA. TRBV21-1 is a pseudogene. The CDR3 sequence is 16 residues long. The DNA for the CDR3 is TGTGCCAGCAGCATTATGTCAGGGGTTAGCTCCTACGAGCAGTACTTC. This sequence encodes CASSIMSGVSSYEQYF.

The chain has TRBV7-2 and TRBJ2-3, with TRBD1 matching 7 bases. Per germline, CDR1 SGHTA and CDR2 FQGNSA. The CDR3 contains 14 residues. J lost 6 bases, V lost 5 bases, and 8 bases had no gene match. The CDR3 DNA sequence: TGTGCCAGCAGCCCGGACAGGATCGGGGATACGCAGTATTTT. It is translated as CASSPDRIGDTQYF.

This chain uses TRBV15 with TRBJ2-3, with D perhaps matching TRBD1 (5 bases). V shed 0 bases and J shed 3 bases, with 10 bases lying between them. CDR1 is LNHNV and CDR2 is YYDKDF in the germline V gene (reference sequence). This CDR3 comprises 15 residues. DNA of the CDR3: TGTGCCACCAGCAGAGATGGACAACAAACAGATACGCAGTATTTT. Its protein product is CATSRDGQQTDTQYF.

The CDR3 nucleotides are TGTGCCAGCAGTCCCCCTTTGCGCCCTACCTCTGGAAACACCATATATTTT. It specifies CASSPPLRPTSGNTIYF. This chain connects TRBV28 to TRBJ1-3; no firm D call. Deletions cut 5 bases from V and 0 bases from J, with 17 bases between. Germline values: CDR1 MDHEN, CDR2 SYDVKM. The CDR3 runs 17 residues.

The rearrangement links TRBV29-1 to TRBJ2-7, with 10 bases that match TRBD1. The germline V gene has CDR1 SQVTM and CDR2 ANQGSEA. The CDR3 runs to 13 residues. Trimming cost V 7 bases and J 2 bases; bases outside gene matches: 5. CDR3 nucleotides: TGCAGCGCCAAGGACAGGGGGACCTACGAGCAGTACTTC. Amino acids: CSAKDRGTYEQYF.

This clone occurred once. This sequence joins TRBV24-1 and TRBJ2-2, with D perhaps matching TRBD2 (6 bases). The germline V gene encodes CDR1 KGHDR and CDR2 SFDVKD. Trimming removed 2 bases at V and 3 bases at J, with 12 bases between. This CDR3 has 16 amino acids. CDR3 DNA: TGTGCCACCAGTGATTATGGGGGGTTGGACACCGGGGAGCTGTTTTTT. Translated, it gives CATSDYGGLDTGELFF.

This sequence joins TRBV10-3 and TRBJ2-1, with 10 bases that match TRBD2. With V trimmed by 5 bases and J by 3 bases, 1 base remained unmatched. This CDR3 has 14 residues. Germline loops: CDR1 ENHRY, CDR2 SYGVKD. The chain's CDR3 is CAISIAGGYNEQFF. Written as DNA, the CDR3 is TGTGCCATCAGTATAGCGGGGGGCTACAATGAGCAGTTCTTC.

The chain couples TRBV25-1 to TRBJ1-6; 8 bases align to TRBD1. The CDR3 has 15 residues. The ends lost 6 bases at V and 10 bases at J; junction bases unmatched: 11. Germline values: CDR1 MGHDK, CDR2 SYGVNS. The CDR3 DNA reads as TGTGCCAGCAGGGGGGACAGGTCGGGGTTCTCACCCCTCCACTTT. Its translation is CASRGDRSGFSPLHF.

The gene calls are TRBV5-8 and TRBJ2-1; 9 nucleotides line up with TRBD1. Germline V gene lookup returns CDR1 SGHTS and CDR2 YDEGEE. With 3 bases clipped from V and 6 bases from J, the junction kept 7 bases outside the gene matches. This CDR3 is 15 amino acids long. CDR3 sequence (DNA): TGTGCCAGCAGCTATGGGACAGGGTACCCCAATGAGCAGTTCTTC. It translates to CASSYGTGYPNEQFF.

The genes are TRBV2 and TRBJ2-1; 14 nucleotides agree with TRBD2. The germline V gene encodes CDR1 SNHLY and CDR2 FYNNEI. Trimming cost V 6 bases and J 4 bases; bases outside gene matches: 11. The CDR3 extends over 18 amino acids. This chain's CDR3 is CASSRLAGGLLGYNEQFF. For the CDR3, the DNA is TGTGCCAGCAGCAGACTAGCGGGAGGGCTTCTAGGGTACAATGAGCAGTTCTTC. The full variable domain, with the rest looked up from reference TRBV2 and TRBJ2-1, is EPEVTQTPSHQVTQMGQEVILRCVPISNHLYFYWYRQILGQKVEFLVSFYNNEISEKSEIFDDQFSVERPDGSNFTLKIRSTKLEDSAMYFCASSRLAGGLLGYNEQFFGPGTRLTVL.

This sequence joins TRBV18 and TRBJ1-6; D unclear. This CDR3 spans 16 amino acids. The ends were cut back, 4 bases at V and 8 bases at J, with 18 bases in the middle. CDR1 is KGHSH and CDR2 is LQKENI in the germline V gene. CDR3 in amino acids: CASSQGGRGIYSPLHF. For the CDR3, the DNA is TGTGCCAGCTCACAGGGAGGCCGCGGGATTTATTCACCCCTCCACTTT.

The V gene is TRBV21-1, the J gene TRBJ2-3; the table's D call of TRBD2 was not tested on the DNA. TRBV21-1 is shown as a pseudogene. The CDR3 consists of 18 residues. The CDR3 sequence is CASSRTEGLAGPTDTQYF. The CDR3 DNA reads TGTGCCAGCAGCAGGACGGAGGGACTAGCGGGACCCACAGATACGCAGTATTTT.

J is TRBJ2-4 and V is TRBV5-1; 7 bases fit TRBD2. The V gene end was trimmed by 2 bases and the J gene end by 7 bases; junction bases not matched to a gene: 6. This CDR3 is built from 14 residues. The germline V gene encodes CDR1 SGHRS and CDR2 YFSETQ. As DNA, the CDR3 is TGCGCCAGCAGCTTTTCGGGGGGTCATAACATTCAGTACTTC. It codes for CASSFSGGHNIQYF.

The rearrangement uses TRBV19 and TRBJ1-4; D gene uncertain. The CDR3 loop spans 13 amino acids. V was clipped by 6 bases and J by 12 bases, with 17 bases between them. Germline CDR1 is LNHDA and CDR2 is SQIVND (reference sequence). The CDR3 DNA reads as TGTGCCAGTAGGAGGGCCGAAGGTGGGGAACTGTTTTTT. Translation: CASRRAEGGELFF.

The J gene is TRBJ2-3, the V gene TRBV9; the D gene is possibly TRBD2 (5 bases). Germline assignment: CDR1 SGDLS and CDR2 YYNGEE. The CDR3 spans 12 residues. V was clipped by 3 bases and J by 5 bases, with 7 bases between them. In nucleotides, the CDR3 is TGTGCCAGCAGCGCCGAGGGAGATACGCAGTATTTT. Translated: CASSAEGDTQYF. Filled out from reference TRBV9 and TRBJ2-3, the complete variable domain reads DSGVTQTPKHLITATGQRVTLRCSPRSGDLSVYWYQQSLDQGLQFLIQYYNGEERAKGNILERFSAQQFPDLHSELNLSSLELGDSALYFCASSAEGDTQYFGPGTRLTVL.

The CDR3 spells CASSKGIVKTGSGNGELFF. The CDR3 DNA is TGTGCCAGCAGCAAAGGGATTGTTAAGACAGGATCAGGTAATGGGGAGCTGTTTTTT. The chain joins TRBV21-1 to TRBJ2-2; TRBD1 is the table's D call, not checked against the DNA. TRBV21-1 constitutes a pseudogene. The CDR3 sequence is 19 residues long.

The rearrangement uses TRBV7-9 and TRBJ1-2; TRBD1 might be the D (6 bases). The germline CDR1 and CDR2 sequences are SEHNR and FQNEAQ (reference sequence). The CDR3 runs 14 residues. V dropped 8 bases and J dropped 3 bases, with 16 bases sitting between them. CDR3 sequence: CASGDDRSYYGYTF. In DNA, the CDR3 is TGTGCCAGCGGAGACGACAGGAGCTACTATGGCTACACCTTC.

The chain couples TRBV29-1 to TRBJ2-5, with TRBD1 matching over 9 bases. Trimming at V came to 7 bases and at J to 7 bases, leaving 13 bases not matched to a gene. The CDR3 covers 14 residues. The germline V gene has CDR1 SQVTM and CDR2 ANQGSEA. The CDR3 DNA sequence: TGCAGCGCGGACAGGGGCGAATTGATAGGGACCCAGTACTTC. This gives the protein CSADRGELIGTQYF.

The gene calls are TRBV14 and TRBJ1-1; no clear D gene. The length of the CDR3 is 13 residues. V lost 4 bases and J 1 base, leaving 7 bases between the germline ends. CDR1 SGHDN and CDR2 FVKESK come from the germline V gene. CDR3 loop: CASSPMWNTEAFF. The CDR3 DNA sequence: TGTGCCAGCAGCCCCATGTGGAACACTGAAGCTTTCTTT.

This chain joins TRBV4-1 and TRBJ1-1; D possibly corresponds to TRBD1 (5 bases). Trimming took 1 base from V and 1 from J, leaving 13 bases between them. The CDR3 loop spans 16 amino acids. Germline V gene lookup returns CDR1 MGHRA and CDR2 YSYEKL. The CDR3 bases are TGCGCCAGCAGCCAAGGGCGGGGCCAGCGGAACACTGAAGCTTTCTTT. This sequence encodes CASSQGRGQRNTEAFF.

The CDR3 DNA is TGTGCCAGTAGTATGGCGGGAGGGAGTGTAGAAGAGACCCAGTACTTC. This gives the protein CASSMAGGSVEETQYF. This rearrangement joins TRBV19 to TRBJ2-5; 9 bases are a match to TRBD2. Losses at the gene ends were 3 bases for V and 3 bases for J; bases not matched to a gene: 8. The CDR3 runs 16 residues. Germline V gene lookup returns CDR1 LNHDA and CDR2 SQIVND (reference sequence). The whole variable domain, filled in from reference TRBV19 and TRBJ2-5, reads DGGITQSPKYLFRKEGQNVTLSCEQNLNHDAMYWYRQDPGQGLRLIYYSQIVNDFQKGDIAEGYSVSREKKESFPLTVTSAQKNPTAFYLCASSMAGGSVEETQYFGPGTRLLVL.

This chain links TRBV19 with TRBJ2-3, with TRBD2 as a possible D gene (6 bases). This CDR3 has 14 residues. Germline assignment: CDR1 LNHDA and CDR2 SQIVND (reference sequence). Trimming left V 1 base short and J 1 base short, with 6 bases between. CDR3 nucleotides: TGTGCCAGTAGTATAGGGGAGGGCACAGATACGCAGTATTTT. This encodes CASSIGEGTDTQYF.

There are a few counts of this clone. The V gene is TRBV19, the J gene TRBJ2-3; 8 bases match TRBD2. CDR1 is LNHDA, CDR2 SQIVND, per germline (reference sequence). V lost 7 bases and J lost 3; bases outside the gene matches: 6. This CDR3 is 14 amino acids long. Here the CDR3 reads CASTLGGGTDTQYF. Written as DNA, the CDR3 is TGTGCCAGTACCCTTGGCGGGGGGACAGATACGCAGTATTTT. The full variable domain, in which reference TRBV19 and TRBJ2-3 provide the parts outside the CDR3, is DGGITQSPKYLFRKEGQNVTLSCEQNLNHDAMYWYRQDPGQGLRLIYYSQIVNDFQKGDIAEGYSVSREKKESFPLTVTSAQKNPTAFYLCASTLGGGTDTQYFGPGTRLTVL.

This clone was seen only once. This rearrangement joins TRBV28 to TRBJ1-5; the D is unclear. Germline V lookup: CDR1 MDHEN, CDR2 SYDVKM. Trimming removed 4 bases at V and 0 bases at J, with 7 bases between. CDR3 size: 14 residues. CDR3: CASSSLYSNQPQHF. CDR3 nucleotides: TGTGCCAGCAGTTCACTATATAGCAATCAGCCCCAGCATTTT.